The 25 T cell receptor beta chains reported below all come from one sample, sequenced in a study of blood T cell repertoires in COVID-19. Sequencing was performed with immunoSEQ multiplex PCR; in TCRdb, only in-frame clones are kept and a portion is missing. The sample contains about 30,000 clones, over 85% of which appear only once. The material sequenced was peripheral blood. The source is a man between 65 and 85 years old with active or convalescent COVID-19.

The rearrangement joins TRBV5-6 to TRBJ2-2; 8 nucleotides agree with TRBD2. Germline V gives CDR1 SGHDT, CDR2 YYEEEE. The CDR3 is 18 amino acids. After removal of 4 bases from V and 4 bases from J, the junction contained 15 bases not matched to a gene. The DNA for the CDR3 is TGTGCCAGCAGCGGGGTAGGAAGCGGGAGACGTATCACCGGGGAGCTGTTTTTT. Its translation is CASSGVGSGRRITGELFF.

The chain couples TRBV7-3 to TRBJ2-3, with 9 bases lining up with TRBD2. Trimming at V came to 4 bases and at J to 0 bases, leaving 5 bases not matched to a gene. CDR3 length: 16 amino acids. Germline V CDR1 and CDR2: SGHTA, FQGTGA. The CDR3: CASSYGLALSTDTQYF. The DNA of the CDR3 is TGTGCCAGCAGCTATGGACTAGCGTTAAGCACAGATACGCAGTATTTT.

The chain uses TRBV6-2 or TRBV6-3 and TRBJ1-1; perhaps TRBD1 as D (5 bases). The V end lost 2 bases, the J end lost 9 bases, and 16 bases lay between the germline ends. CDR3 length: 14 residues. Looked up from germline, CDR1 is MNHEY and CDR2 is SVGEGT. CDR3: CASSYGRAVPQAFF. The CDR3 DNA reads TGTGCCAGCAGTTACGGCAGGGCAGTACCACAAGCTTTCTTT.

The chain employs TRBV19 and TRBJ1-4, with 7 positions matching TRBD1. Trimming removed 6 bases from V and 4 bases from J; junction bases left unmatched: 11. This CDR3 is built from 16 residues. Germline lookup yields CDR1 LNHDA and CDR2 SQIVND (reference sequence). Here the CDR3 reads CASSAGTANVNEKLFF. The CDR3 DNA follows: TGTGCCAGTAGCGCCGGGACAGCTAATGTTAATGAAAAACTGTTTTTT.

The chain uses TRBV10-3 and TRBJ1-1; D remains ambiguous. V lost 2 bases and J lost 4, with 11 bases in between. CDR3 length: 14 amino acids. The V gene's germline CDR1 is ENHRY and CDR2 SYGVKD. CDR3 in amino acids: CAISERDFGTEAFF. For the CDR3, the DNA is TGTGCCATCAGTGAGCGGGATTTCGGCACTGAAGCTTTCTTT.

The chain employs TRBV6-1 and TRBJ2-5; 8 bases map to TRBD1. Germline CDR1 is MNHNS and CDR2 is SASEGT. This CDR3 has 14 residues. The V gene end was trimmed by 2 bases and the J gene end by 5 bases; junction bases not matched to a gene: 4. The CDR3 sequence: CASSELDRVETQYF. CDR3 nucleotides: TGTGCCAGCAGTGAATTGGACAGGGTGGAGACCCAGTACTTC.

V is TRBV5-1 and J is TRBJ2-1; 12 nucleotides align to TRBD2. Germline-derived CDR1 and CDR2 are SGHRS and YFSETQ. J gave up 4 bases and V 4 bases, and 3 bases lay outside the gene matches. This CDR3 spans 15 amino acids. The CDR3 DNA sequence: TGCGCCAGCAGCGAACTAGCGGGGGGTTACAATGAGCAGTTCTTC. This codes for CASSELAGGYNEQFF.

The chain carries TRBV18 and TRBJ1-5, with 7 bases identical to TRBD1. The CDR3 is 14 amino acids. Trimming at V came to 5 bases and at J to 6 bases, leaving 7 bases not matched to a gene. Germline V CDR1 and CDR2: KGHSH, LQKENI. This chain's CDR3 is CASSSAGGTQPQHF. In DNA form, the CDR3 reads TGTGCCAGCTCATCCGCAGGGGGGACTCAGCCCCAGCATTTT. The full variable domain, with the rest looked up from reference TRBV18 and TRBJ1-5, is NAGVMQNPRHLVRRRGQEARLRCSPMKGHSHVYWYRQLPEEGLKFMVYLQKENIIDESGMPKERFSAEFPKEGPSILRIQQVVRGDSAAYFCASSSAGGTQPQHFGDGTRLSIL.

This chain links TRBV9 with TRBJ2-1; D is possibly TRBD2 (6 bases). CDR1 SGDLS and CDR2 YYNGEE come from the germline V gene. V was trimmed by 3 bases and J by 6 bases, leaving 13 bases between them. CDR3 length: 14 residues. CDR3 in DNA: TGTGCCAGCAGCGATAGCGGACTGACCAATGAGCAGTTCTTC. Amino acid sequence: CASSDSGLTNEQFF. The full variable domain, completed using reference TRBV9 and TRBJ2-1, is DSGVTQTPKHLITATGQRVTLRCSPRSGDLSVYWYQQSLDQGLQFLIQYYNGEERAKGNILERFSAQQFPDLHSELNLSSLELGDSALYFCASSDSGLTNEQFFGPGTRLTVL.

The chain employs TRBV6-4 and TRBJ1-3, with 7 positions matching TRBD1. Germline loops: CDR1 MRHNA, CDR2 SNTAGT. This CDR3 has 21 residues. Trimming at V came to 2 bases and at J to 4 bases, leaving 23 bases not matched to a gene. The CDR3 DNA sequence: TGTGCCAGCAGTGACCCCTCTCGCCGAAGGACAGGCTATAAAGCCGGAAACACCATATATTTT. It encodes CASSDPSRRRTGYKAGNTIYF.

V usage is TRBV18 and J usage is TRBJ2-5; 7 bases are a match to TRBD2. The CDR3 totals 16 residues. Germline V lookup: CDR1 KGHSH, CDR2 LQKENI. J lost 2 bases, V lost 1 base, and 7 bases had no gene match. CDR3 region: CASSPHPLAAQETQYF. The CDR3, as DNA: TGTGCCAGCTCACCACACCCCCTAGCGGCACAAGAGACCCAGTACTTC.

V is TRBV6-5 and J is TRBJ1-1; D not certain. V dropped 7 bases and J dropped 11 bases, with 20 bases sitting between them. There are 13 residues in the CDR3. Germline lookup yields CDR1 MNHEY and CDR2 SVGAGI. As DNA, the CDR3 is TGTGCCAGCAAGGTAACAGCGGAGAGTGGTGCTTTCTTT. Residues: CASKVTAESGAFF.

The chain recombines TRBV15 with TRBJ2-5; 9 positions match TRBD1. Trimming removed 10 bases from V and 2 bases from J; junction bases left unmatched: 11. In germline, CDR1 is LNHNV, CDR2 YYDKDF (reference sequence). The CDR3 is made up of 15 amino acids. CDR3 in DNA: TGTGCCAGCCAACCCGGGACAGGGATACAAGAGACCCAGTACTTC. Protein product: CASQPGTGIQETQYF.

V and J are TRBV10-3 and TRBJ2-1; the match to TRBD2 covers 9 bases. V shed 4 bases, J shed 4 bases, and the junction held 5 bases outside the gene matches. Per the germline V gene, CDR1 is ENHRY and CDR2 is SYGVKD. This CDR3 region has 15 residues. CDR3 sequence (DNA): TGTGCCATCAGTGCACAGGGACTAGCTTACAATGAGCAGTTCTTC. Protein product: CAISAQGLAYNEQFF.

The DNA for the CDR3 is TGTGCCTGGAGTGTACGGGCGGGGGCTACAACTAATGAAAAACTGTTTTTT. Amino acid sequence: CAWSVRAGATTNEKLFF. The rearrangement joins TRBV30 to TRBJ1-4; possible D gene TRBD1, 6 bases. This CDR3 contains 17 residues. Germline CDR1 is GTSNPN and CDR2 is SVGIG (reference sequence). The ends were cut back, 0 bases at V and 0 bases at J, with 14 bases in the middle.

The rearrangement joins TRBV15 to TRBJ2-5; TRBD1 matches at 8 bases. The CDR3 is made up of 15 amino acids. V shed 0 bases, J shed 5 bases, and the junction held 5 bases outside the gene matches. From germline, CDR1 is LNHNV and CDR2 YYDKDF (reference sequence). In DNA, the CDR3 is TGTGCCACCAGCAGAGATCAGGGGGCGGGGGAGACCCAGTACTTC. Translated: CATSRDQGAGETQYF.

Here the CDR3 DNA reads TGTGCCAGCAGCACAGAACAGGGGTTTCGGGATACGCAGTATTTT. It codes for CASSTEQGFRDTQYF. The rearrangement links TRBV5-4 to TRBJ2-3; 7 bases fit TRBD1. The V gene's germline CDR1 is SGHNT and CDR2 YYREEE (reference sequence). Germline trimming cut 4 bases from V and 6 bases from J; bases unmatched to any gene: 11. The CDR3 covers 15 residues. Full variable domain (rest looked up from reference TRBV5-4 and TRBJ2-3): ETGVTQSPTHLIKTRGQQVTLRCSSQSGHNTVSWYQQALGQGPQFIFQYYREEENGRGNFPPRFSGLQFPNYSSELNVNALELDDSALYLCASSTEQGFRDTQYFGPGTRLTVL.

CDR3 DNA: TGTGCCAGCAGCCAAGATTCCGTAATCCCAGATACGCAGTATTTT. Its protein is CASSQDSVIPDTQYF. The chain joins TRBV3-1 (or the pseudogene TRBV3-2) to TRBJ2-3; D remains ambiguous. This CDR3 is built from 15 residues. Germline CDR1 and CDR2: LGHDT and YNNKEL (reference sequence). Trimming took off 0 bases at V and 4 bases at J, with 11 bases between the two ends.

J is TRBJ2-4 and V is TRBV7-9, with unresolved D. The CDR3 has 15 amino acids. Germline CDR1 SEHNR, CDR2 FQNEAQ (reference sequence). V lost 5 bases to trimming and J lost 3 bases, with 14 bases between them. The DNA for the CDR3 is TGTGCCAGCAGCCCATCGGTAACAGTCAAAAACATTCAGTACTTC. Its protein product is CASSPSVTVKNIQYF.

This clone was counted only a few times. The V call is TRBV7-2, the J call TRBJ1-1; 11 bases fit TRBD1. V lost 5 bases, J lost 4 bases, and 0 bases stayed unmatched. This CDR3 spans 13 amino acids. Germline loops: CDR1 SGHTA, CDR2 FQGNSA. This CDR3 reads CASSGTGGTEAFF. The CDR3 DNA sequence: TGTGCCAGCAGCGGGACAGGGGGCACTGAAGCTTTCTTT.

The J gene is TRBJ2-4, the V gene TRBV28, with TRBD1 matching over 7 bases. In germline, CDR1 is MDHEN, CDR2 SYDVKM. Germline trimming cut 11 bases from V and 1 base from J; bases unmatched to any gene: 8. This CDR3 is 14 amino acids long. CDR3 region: CAVEGAMAKNIQYF. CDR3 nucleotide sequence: TGTGCCGTCGAGGGGGCTATGGCCAAAAACATTCAGTACTTC.

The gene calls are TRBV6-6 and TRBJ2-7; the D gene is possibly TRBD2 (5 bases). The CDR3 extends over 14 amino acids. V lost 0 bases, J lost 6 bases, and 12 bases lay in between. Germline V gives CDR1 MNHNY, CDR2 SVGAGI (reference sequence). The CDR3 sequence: CASSYSMLGGEQYV. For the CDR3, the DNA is TGTGCCAGCAGTTACTCGATGCTAGGAGGCGAGCAGTACGTC.

The CDR3 DNA reads TGTGCCAGCAGCCCCCTGACTAGCGGGGGGGCCCTCGAGCAGTACTTC. Its translation: CASSPLTSGGALEQYF. The V gene is TRBV7-6, the J gene TRBJ2-7, with 14 positions matching TRBD2. The junction had 9 bases not matched to a gene; V was cut back by 5 bases and J by 6 bases. This CDR3 spans 16 amino acids. Germline V gene lookup returns CDR1 SGHVS and CDR2 FNYEAQ.

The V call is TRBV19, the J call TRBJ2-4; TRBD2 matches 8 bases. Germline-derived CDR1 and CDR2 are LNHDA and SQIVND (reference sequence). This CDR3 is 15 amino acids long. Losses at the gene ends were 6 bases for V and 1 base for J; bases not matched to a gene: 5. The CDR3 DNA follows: TGTGCCAGTAGCCTAACTAGCGGTGCCAAAAACATTCAGTACTTC. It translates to CASSLTSGAKNIQYF.

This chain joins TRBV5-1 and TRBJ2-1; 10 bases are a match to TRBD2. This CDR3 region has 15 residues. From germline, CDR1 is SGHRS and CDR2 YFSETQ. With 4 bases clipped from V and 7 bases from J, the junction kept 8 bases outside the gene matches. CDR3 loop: CASSPPSGSANEQFF. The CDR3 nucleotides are TGCGCCAGCAGCCCTCCTAGCGGGAGTGCAAATGAGCAGTTCTTC.